This T cell receptor (beta chain) was retrieved from a study of OX40 agonist ivuxolimab in advanced cancers. Context from the whole study: The costimulatory receptor OX40 (CD134) was targeted by ivuxolimab, a fully human IgG2 agonistic monoclonal antibody. Intravenous ivuxolimab was administered to patients every 2 weeks at six dose levels: 0.01, 0.1, 0.3, 1.5, 3 and 10 mg/kg. Of the roughly 53 patients in dose escalation, some 20 had hepatocellular carcinoma, approximately 15 had melanoma, 9 had renal cell carcinoma and 9 had head and neck cancer. The dose-escalation cohort was 80% to 90% male with a mean age of roughly 62 years, ranging from about 20 to 80. Patients were allowed to have had prior anti-PD-1, anti-PD-L1 or anti-CTLA-4 therapy, and 40% to 45% of the dose-escalation patients had been treated with checkpoint inhibitors. The paper covers the monotherapy dose-escalation part of the phase I ivuxolimab trial, which included N of about 50 patients. Three dose-escalation patients achieved partial responses, one with hepatocellular carcinoma and two with cutaneous melanoma. Peripheral TCRbeta sequencing was intended to test whether TCR sequence diversity was altered and clonal T-cell expansion was caused by ivuxolimab. Study-level results and caveats: Which antigens the clonally expanded peripheral T cells were specific for was not determined. After ivuxolimab, CD8+ T cells had more expanded clones than CD4+ T cells on average. Partial responders in the 0.1-3.0 mg/kg groups had among the lowest normalized peripheral clonal expansion, especially among CD8+ T cells. At doses of 0.1 to 3.0 mg/kg, clonal expansion of both CD4+ and CD8+ blood T cells was observed from baseline to week 6. Low levels of normalized T-cell clonal expansion were also seen in some nonresponding patients.

To sequence the TCRbeta CDR3 region, genomic DNA was isolated from the sorted cells. TCRbeta CDR3 regions were sequenced using the immunoSEQ Assay. Not all clones reach the TCRdb copy of this immuneACCESS table, which keeps in-frame sequences only. Checked studies attribute under half of the gap to unresolved V genes and leave the rest unexplained. Here the sample has some 40,000 clones; roughly nine tenths occur a single time. The ten largest account for about 20% of the sample. The trial excluded patients who had a history of autoimmune disease or were on systemic immunosuppression. Peripheral blood for TCR sequencing was collected from all dose cohorts at baseline, on cycle 4 day 1, and on cycle 7 day 1. The samples were taken from a phase I, first-in-human, multicenter, open-label dose-escalation trial of ivuxolimab. Adults with locally advanced or metastatic melanoma, renal cell, hepatocellular, or head and neck squamous cell carcinoma were enrolled in the trial. Before TCR sequencing, CD4+ and CD8+ T cells were separately sorted from peripheral blood.

CDR1 and CDR2 are read off the germline V gene as SGHVS and FNYEAQ. Trimming at the junction amounts to 5 bases on V and 7 bases on J, and the germline ends lie 11 bases apart. Measured from the cysteine to the phenylalanine, the CDR3 is 13 residues long. Of all the DNA, just the CDR3 is kept, 39 bases in frame from base 1. On this clone itself: What antigen it recognizes has not been identified. Nothing much larger sits one base from this clone, and base qualities are not available.

The chain uses TRBV7-6 and TRBJ2-2; the D gene remains uncertain. Source: CD4+ or CD8+ T cells sorted from blood, taken in a trial of the OX40 agonist ivuxolimab. The receptor was isolated from an adult with an advanced solid tumor such as melanoma, head and neck, liver or kidney cancer. The sequence in DNA is TGTGCCAGCAGCGGCCGCCCAGGCGGGGAGCTGTTTTTT. This is translated as CASSGRPGGELFF.